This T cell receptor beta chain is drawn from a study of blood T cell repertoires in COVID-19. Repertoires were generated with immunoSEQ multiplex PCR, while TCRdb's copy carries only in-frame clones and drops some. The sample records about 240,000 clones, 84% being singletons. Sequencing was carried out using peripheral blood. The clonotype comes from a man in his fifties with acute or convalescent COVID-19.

This CDR3 reads CASSLGLAGGRYNEQFF. CDR3 DNA sequence: TGTGCCAGCAGCTTAGGACTAGCGGGAGGAAGATACAATGAGCAGTTCTTC. The chain links TRBV11-3 to TRBJ2-1, with 13 positions matching TRBD2. This CDR3 contains 17 residues. J gave up 4 bases and V 1 base, and 4 bases lay outside the gene matches. CDR1 SGHNT and CDR2 YENEEA come from the germline V gene.